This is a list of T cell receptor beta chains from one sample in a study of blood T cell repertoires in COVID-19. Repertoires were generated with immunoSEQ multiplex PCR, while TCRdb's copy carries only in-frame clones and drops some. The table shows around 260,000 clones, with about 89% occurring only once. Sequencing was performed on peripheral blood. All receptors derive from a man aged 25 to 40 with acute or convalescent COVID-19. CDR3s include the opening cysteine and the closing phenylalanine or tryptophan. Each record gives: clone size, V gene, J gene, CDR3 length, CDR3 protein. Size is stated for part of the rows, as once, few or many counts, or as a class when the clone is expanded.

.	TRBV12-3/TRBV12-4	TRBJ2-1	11	CASSRGNEQFF
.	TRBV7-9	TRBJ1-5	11	CASSSSGPQHF
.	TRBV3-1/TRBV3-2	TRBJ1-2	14	CASSQRDIRVGYTF
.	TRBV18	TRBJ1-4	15	CASSRPTRADEKLFF
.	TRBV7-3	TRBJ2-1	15	CASSLVQASYNEQFF
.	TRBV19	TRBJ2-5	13	CASRRDSQETQYF
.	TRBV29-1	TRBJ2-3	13	CSVEAVSTDTQYF
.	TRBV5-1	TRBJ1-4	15	CASSSSGSTNEKLFF
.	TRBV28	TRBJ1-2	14	CASSSEQGNYGYTF
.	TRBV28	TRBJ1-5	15	CASRERGTSNQPQHF
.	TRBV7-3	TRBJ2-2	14	CASSTGQGSGELFF
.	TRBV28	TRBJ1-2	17	CASRSSLTGGATYGYTF
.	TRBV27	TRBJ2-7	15	CASSPRTGNSYEQYF
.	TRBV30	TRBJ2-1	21	CAWRTRTGTGGSNSAYNEQFF
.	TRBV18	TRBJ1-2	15	CASSPSRQGSPGYTF
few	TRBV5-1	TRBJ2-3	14	CASTQREPSDTQYF
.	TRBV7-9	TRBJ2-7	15	CASSSSGLVSNEQYF
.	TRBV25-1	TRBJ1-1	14	CASRGQGRSTEAFF
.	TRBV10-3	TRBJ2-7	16	CAISDSNRGYRKEQYF
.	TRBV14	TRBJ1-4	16	CASSQDPTGYNEKLFF
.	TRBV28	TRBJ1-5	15	CASSSHRGRNQPQHF
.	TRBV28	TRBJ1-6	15	CASTRDNFGNSPLHF
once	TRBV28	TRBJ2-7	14	CASSQLGPPYEQYF
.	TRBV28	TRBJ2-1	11	CASSILNEQFF
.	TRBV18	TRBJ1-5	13	CASSWEGNQPQHF
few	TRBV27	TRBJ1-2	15	CASSLTGRRHYGYTF
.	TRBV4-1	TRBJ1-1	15	CASSQAGHMNTEAFF
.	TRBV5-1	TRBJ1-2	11	CASRFQGSYTF
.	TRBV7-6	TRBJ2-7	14	CASSVMGQLYEQYF
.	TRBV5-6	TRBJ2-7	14	CASSYPGVSYEQYF
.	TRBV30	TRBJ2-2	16	CAWKMRGGLGTGELFF
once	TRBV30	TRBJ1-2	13	CAWSVKGAGGYTF
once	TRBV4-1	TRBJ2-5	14	CASSHNRVGETQYF
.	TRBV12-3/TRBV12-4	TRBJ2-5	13	CASTNRGRVTQYF
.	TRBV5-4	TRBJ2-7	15	CASSPSLAGSAEQYF
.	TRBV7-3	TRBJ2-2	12	CASSHYTGELFF
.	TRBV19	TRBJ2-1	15	CASSIQGAYSSEQFF
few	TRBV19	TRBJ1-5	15	CATRMDRTTNQPQHF
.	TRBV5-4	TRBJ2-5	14	CASSLGTEQETQYF
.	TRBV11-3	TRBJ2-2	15	CASSKSGSNTGELFF
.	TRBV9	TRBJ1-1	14	CASSVVQERSPAFF
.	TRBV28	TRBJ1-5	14	CASSSGGSGQPQHF
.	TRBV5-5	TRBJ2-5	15	CASSLVARRWETQYF
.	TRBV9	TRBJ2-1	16	CASSPSTGSLYNEQFF
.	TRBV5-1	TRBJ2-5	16	CASSQGLAAFQETQYF
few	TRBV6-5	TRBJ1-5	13	CASGAAGAQPQHF
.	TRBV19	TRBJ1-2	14	CASSINRGDYGYTF
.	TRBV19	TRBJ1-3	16	CASSMPSATPRNTIYF
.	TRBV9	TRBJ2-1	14	CASSDGTGLDELFF
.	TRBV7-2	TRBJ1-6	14	CASSLGGANSPLHF
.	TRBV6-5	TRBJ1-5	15	CASGGSQGPRQPQHF
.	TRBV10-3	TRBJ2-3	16	CAVRPTDSEDTDTQYF
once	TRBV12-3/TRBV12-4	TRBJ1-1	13	CASSSVPSAGSFF